The text below deals with one T cell receptor beta chain. Its antigen is currently unknown. The data belong to a study of OX40 agonist ivuxolimab in advanced cancers. Study at large: Antecedent anti-PD-1, anti-PD-L1 or anti-CTLA-4 therapy was permissible, with 40% having received some.

This CDR3 comprises 14 residues. CDR1 is LNHDA and CDR2 is SQIVND in the germline V gene (reference sequence). The ends were cut back, 3 bases at V and 4 bases at J, with 12 bases in the middle. Data came from immunoSEQ multiplex PCR; TCRdb stores just in-frame clones and leaves some out. The sample lists approximately 92,000 clones; 84% were seen once. Study-level findings and limits: CD8+ T cells (on average) carried more expanded clones than CD4+ T cells. Clonal expansion by week 6 occurred in CD4+ and CD8+ blood T cells (at 0.1 to 3.0 mg/kg).

The sequence derives from an adult with an advanced solid tumor such as melanoma, head and neck, liver or kidney cancer. This chain links TRBV19 with TRBJ2-5, with D possibly being TRBD1 (7 bases). Material: CD4+ or CD8+ T cells sorted from blood, obtained in a trial of the OX40 agonist ivuxolimab. The CDR3 loop reads CASSIAGGGETQYF. The CDR3 DNA is TGTGCCAGTAGTATCGCAGGGGGAGGAGAGACCCAGTACTTC.